What follows are 15 T cell receptor beta chains derived from one specimen sequenced in a study of control samples from healthy donors and cancer patients. TCRdb keeps only in-frame clones here, not all; method: immunoSEQ multiplex PCR. The sample lists about 130,000 clones, about 93% occurring once. The specimen sequenced was PBMCs. All receptors derive from a man aged 50-60 years with head and neck cancer.

This clone has more than one count but fewer than ten. CDR3: CASSEGADTQYF. The CDR3 DNA sequence: TGTGCCAGCAGTGAAGGGGCGGATACGCAGTATTTT. The chain couples TRBV2 to TRBJ2-3; D is ambiguous. The CDR3 sequence is 12 residues long. Germline CDR1 reads SNHLY; CDR2 reads FYNNEI. Between the trimmed V and J ends, which lost 1 base and 6 bases, there was a span of 5 bases.

At least ten counts were recorded for this clone. The rearrangement links TRBV6-2 or TRBV6-3 to TRBJ2-7; D ambiguous. Germline lookup yields CDR1 MNHEY and CDR2 SVGEGT. Trimming took off 4 bases at V and 0 bases at J, with 1 base between the two ends. This CDR3 has 11 amino acids. The CDR3 region has the DNA TGTGCCAGCAGTTTCTCCTACGAGCAGTACTTC. Encoded protein: CASSFSYEQYF.

The chain employs TRBV20-1 and TRBJ1-2, with D perhaps matching TRBD1 (6 bases). The ends were cut back, 6 bases at V and 7 bases at J, with 12 bases in the middle. The CDR3 runs 11 residues. Germline V gene lookup returns CDR1 DFQATT and CDR2 SNEGSKA (reference sequence). DNA of the CDR3: TGCAGTGCCCCCAAGGGGGGTGGCTACACCTTC. Residues: CSAPKGGGYTF.

V usage is TRBV10-2 and J usage is TRBJ2-1; 13 positions agree with TRBD2. V gave up 7 bases and J gave up 4 bases; unmatched junction bases: 1. The CDR3 contains 14 residues. Germline V gives CDR1 WSHSY, CDR2 SAAADI. Here the CDR3 reads CASTLAGGYNEQFF. CDR3 DNA: TGCGCCAGCACACTAGCGGGGGGGTACAATGAGCAGTTCTTC.

This sequence joins TRBV9 and TRBJ1-4; the D is unclear. The CDR3 runs to 14 residues. Deletions cut 4 bases from V and 8 bases from J, with 15 bases between. CDR1 is SGDLS, CDR2 YYNGEE, per germline. This chain's CDR3 is CASSPRRDWEKLFF. In DNA, the CDR3 is TGTGCCAGCAGCCCCCGGAGGGATTGGGAAAAACTGTTTTTT.

CDR3 residues: CASSPEDREGEKLFF. The CDR3 DNA is TGCGCCAGCAGCCCTGAGGACAGGGAGGGTGAAAAACTGTTTTTT. The V call is TRBV4-3, the J call TRBJ1-4; TRBD1 matches 8 bases. Germline CDR1 and CDR2: LGHNA and YSLEER. V was clipped by 4 bases and J by 7 bases; unmatched bases: 8. This CDR3 contains 15 residues.

The chain recombines TRBV28 with TRBJ2-7, with D perhaps assigned TRBD1 or TRBD2 (6 bases each). Deletions cut 6 bases from V and 7 bases from J, with 22 bases between. The CDR3 contains 15 residues. Germline V gene sequence: CDR1 MDHEN, CDR2 SYDVKM. This CDR3 is CASSRRERGLGEQYF. The CDR3, as DNA: TGTGCCAGCAGCCGCCGAGAACGGGGGCTGGGGGAGCAGTACTTC. Supplemented by reference TRBV28 and TRBJ2-7, the full variable domain reads DVKVTQSSRYLVKRTGEKVFLECVQDMDHENMFWYRQDPGLGLRLIYFSYDVKMKEKGDIPEGYSVSREKKERFSLILESASTNQTSMYLCASSRRERGLGEQYFGPGTRLTVT.

To note about this clone: The same CDR3 arises from other DNA sequences in this sample as well. This chain links TRBV11-3 with TRBJ2-5, with D perhaps given as TRBD1 or TRBD2 (5 bases each). The CDR3 is 16 residues long. V lost 0 bases and J lost 1, with 12 bases in between. In germline, CDR1 is SGHNT, CDR2 YENEEA. The CDR3 DNA follows: TGTGCCAGCAGCTTAGAAGGGGCGGGCGCCCAAGAGACCCAGTACTTC. This encodes CASSLEGAGAQETQYF.

V usage is TRBV6-2 or TRBV6-3 and J usage is TRBJ2-4; D is uncertain. V was cut by 5 bases and J by 2 bases, with 10 bases left in between. Looked up from germline, CDR1 is MNHEY and CDR2 is SVGEGT. The CDR3 has 14 amino acids. This CDR3 reads CASSPDGSKNIQYF. CDR3 bases: TGTGCCAGCAGTCCGGACGGTTCCAAAAACATTCAGTACTTC.

The V gene is TRBV12-3 or TRBV12-4, the J gene TRBJ2-5; perhaps TRBD1 as D (6 bases). The V end was cut by 5 bases, the J end by 9 bases, with 13 bases between. CDR3 length equals 12 residues. CDR3 nucleotide sequence: TGTGCCAGCAGTCGCTACAGGGAAGCCCAGTACTTC. Its protein is CASSRYREAQYF.

The rearrangement joins TRBV6-5 to TRBJ2-3, with D possibly TRBD2 on 6 matching bases. With 7 bases removed from V and 7 bases from J, the gap between germline ends came to 12 bases. This CDR3 spans 12 amino acids. From germline, CDR1 is MNHEY and CDR2 SVGAGI. The CDR3 spells CASTAGPHTQYF. In DNA form, the CDR3 reads TGTGCCAGCACGGCGGGGCCCCATACGCAGTATTTT.

The chain carries TRBV6-5 and TRBJ1-2; no clear D gene. Germline CDR1 is MNHEY and CDR2 is SVGAGI. V lost 4 bases to trimming and J lost 4 bases, with 10 bases between them. The CDR3 extends over 13 amino acids. The CDR3 here is CASSSSPGYGYTF. The CDR3 coding sequence is TGTGCCAGCAGTTCATCTCCAGGCTATGGCTACACCTTC.

V usage is TRBV4-3 and J usage is TRBJ1-2; a possible D gene is TRBD1 (5 bases). The CDR3 loop spans 14 amino acids. Germline lookup yields CDR1 LGHNA and CDR2 YSLEER. Trimming removed 1 base from V and 4 bases from J, with 10 bases in between. CDR3 loop: CASSQVGDSYGYTF. CDR3 nucleotide sequence: TGCGCCAGCAGCCAAGTGGGGGACTCCTATGGCTACACCTTC.

The rearrangement uses TRBV15 and TRBJ1-3, with D possibly TRBD1 on 6 matching bases. The V and J ends lost 1 base and 0 bases respectively, with 10 bases between them. The CDR3 contains 16 residues. Germline CDR1 reads LNHNV; CDR2 reads YYDKDF (reference sequence). The CDR3 sequence: CATSRGGQSSGNTIYF. CDR3 coding DNA: TGTGCCACCAGCAGAGGGGGGCAGAGCTCTGGAAACACCATATATTTT. The full variable domain, its missing parts supplied by reference TRBV15 and TRBJ1-3, is DAMVIQNPRYQVTQFGKPVTLSCSQTLNHNVMYWYQQKSSQAPKLLFHYYDKDFNNEADTPDNFQSRRPNTSFCFLDIRSPGLGDTAMYLCATSRGGQSSGNTIYFGEGSWLTVV.

The chain is built from TRBV6-4 and TRBJ2-1; D might be TRBD1 or TRBD2, each matching 6 bases. The germline V gene has CDR1 MRHNA and CDR2 SNTAGT. This CDR3 has 15 amino acids. Trimming took 2 bases from V and 2 from J, leaving 10 bases between them. The DNA of the CDR3 is TGTGCCAGCAGTGACAAGGGGGGCACCTACAATGAGCAGTTCTTC. Encoded protein: CASSDKGGTYNEQFF.